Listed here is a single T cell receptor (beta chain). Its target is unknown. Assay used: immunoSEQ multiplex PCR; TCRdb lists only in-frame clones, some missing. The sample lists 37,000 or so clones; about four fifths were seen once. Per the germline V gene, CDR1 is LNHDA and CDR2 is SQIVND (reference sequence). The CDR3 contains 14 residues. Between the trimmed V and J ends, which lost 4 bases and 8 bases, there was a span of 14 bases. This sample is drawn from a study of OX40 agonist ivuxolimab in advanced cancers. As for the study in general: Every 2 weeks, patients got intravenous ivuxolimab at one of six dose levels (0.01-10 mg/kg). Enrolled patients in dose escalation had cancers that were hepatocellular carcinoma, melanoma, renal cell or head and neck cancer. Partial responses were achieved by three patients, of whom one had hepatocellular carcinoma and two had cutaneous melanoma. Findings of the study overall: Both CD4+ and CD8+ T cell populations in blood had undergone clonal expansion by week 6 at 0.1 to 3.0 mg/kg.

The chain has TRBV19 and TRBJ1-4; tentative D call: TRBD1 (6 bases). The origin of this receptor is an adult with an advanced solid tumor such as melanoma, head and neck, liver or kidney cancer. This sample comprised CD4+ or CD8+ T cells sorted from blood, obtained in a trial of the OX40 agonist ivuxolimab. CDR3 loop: CASSTQGRREKLFF. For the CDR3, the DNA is TGTGCCAGTAGTACACAGGGAAGGCGAGAAAAACTGTTTTTT.